A selection of T cell receptor beta chains follows, all from one sample in a study of T cell responses to AZD1222 COVID-19 vaccine. Method: immunoSEQ multiplex PCR; TCRdb's copy keeps in-frame clones and lacks some. The data show tens of thousands of clones, with about 92% seen just once and roughly 4.3% held by the top ten. Specimen: peripheral blood, collected 28 days after the second AZD1222 dose. Receptors originate from an adult who received the AZD1222 COVID-19 vaccine. CDR3s include the opening cysteine and the closing phenylalanine or tryptophan. The order of the fields is clone size, D gene, V gene, J gene, CDR3 protein, CDR3 DNA. The D gene is left open where the match is weak. Clone size, where shown, is once, few, many, or a class for clones that have expanded.

-	-	TRBV5-8	TRBJ2-1	CASSLEGPQFF	TGTGCCAGCAGCTTGGAGGGGCCTCAGTTCTTC
-	-	TRBV12-3/TRBV12-4	TRBJ1-1	CASSLVPTEAFF	TGTGCCAGCAGTTTAGTTCCCACTGAAGCTTTCTTT
-	TRBD1	TRBV30	TRBJ1-2	CAWSVPRQGADYGYTF	TGTGCCTGGAGTGTACCACGGCAGGGGGCGGACTATGGCTACACCTTC
-	TRBD2	TRBV6-5	TRBJ2-1	CASSPRGGRNNEQFF	TGTGCCAGCAGCCCCCGGGGCGGGAGGAACAATGAGCAGTTCTTC
-	TRBD2	TRBV5-4	TRBJ2-7	CASTPGTNSYEQYF	TGTGCCAGCACCCCCGGGACTAATAGTTACGAGCAGTACTTC
-	-	TRBV18	TRBJ2-2	CASSPQTESTGELFF	TGTGCCAGCTCACCCCAAACCGAATCCACCGGGGAGCTGTTTTTT
once	TRBD1	TRBV5-1	TRBJ2-5	CASSVTGQGVETQYF	TGCGCCAGCAGCGTTACGGGACAGGGGGTAGAGACCCAGTACTTC
-	-	TRBV11-2	TRBJ2-5	CASSFGASQETQYF	TGTGCCAGCAGCTTCGGGGCCAGCCAAGAGACCCAGTACTTC
-	TRBD1	TRBV6-6	TRBJ2-7	CASSLQGGYEQYF	TGTGCCAGCAGCCTACAGGGGGGCTACGAGCAGTACTTC
once	TRBD1	TRBV5-5	TRBJ1-5	CASSSKGDRLSNQPQHF	TGTGCCAGCAGCTCAAAGGGGGACAGACTTAGCAATCAGCCCCAGCATTTT
-	TRBD2	TRBV29-1	TRBJ2-1	CSEGRDYDNEQFF	TGCAGCGAGGGACGGGACTATGACAATGAGCAGTTCTTC
-	-	TRBV7-2	TRBJ2-5	CASSLTFGQQETQYF	TGTGCCAGCAGCTTAACGTTCGGCCAGCAAGAGACCCAGTACTTC
-	-	TRBV6-5	TRBJ1-2	CASRHPLGYGYTF	TGTGCCAGCAGACACCCCCTTGGCTATGGCTACACCTTC
-	TRBD2	TRBV28	TRBJ2-3	CASSLSHHRGVAGGPTDTQYF	TGTGCCAGCAGTTTATCCCACCATAGGGGGGTAGCGGGAGGGCCCACAGATACGCAGTATTTT
once	TRBD1	TRBV28	TRBJ2-7	CASTGTGREQYF	TGTGCCAGCACCGGGACAGGACGCGAGCAGTACTTC
-	-	TRBV6-2/TRBV6-3	TRBJ1-4	CASSPQGARNEKLFF	TGTGCCAGCAGTCCACAGGGAGCCCGGAATGAAAAACTGTTTTTT
-	-	TRBV3-1/TRBV3-2	TRBJ2-3	CASSQRGAGTDTQYF	TGTGCCAGCAGCCAACGGGGAGCAGGCACAGATACGCAGTATTTT
-	TRBD1	TRBV19	TRBJ2-5	CASDRDRGRTQYF	TGTGCCAGCGACCGGGACAGGGGTCGGACCCAGTACTTC
-	-	TRBV5-8	TRBJ1-2	CASSFSGTIGYTF	TGTGCCAGCAGCTTTTCCGGGACGATTGGCTACACCTTC
-	-	TRBV12-5	TRBJ2-1	CASGLVSKDNEQFF	TGTGCTAGTGGTTTGGTATCTAAAGACAATGAGCAGTTCTTC
-	TRBD1	TRBV12-3/TRBV12-4	TRBJ1-1	CASSDRGNTEAFF	TGTGCCAGCAGTGACAGGGGGAACACTGAAGCTTTCTTT
-	-	TRBV6-5	TRBJ2-1	CASSYSAGNSYNEQFF	TGTGCCAGCAGTTACTCGGCCGGGAATTCCTACAATGAGCAGTTCTTC
-	-	TRBV5-4	TRBJ1-2	CASSLTGDIYGYTF	TGTGCCAGCAGCTTAACAGGAGACATTTATGGCTACACCTTC
-	-	TRBV28	TRBJ1-1	CASSLLQGIDTEAFF	TGTGCCAGCAGTTTACTACAGGGAATCGACACTGAAGCTTTCTTT
-	TRBD2	TRBV14	TRBJ2-1	CASIAGVSYNEQFF	TGTGCCAGCATAGCGGGAGTTTCTTACAATGAGCAGTTCTTC
-	-	TRBV18	TRBJ2-1	CASSPSRPSYNEQFF	TGTGCCAGCTCACCCTCTCGCCCTTCCTACAATGAGCAGTTCTTC
-	-	TRBV3-1/TRBV3-2	TRBJ2-7	CASSHDLTYEQYF	TGTGCCAGCAGCCACGACTTGACCTACGAGCAGTACTTC
-	-	TRBV7-2	TRBJ1-2	CASRSGPANYGYTF	TGTGCCAGCCGCTCAGGCCCGGCTAACTATGGCTACACCTTC
-	-	TRBV7-2	TRBJ1-5	CASSLAGSYQPQHF	TGTGCCAGCAGCTTAGCAGGTTCCTATCAGCCTCAGCATTTT
-	-	TRBV24-1	TRBJ1-4	CATSEPGKGTEKLFF	TGTGCCACCAGTGAGCCTGGGAAGGGGACTGAAAAACTGTTTTTT
-	-	TRBV5-4	TRBJ2-3	CASSLPPTLDTDTQYF	TGTGCCAGCAGCTTGCCTCCTACCTTAGATACAGATACGCAGTATTTT
-	-	TRBV3-1/TRBV3-2	TRBJ1-1	CASSQDPGNSEAFF	TGTGCCAGCAGCCAGGACCCCGGGAATAGTGAAGCTTTCTTT
-	-	TRBV30	TRBJ2-3	CAWSTSGASTDTQYF	TGTGCCTGGAGTACGTCGGGTGCTAGCACAGATACGCAGTATTTT
few	-	TRBV3-1/TRBV3-2	TRBJ1-1	CASSQGDMGEVF	TGTGCCAGCAGCCAAGGCGATATGGGGGAAGTCTTT
-	TRBD1	TRBV6-5	TRBJ2-7	CASSPRQGHEQYF	TGTGCCAGCAGTCCCCGACAGGGTCACGAGCAGTACTTC
-	-	TRBV4-3	TRBJ2-3	CASSQRPDTQYF	TGCGCCAGCAGCCAAAGGCCAGATACGCAGTATTTT
-	-	TRBV5-1	TRBJ1-1	CASSSGRDTEAFF	TGCGCCAGCAGCTCCGGACGGGACACTGAAGCTTTCTTT
-	-	TRBV7-2	TRBJ1-5	CASSLGQDYNQPQHF	TGTGCCAGCAGCTTAGGACAGGACTACAATCAGCCCCAGCATTTT
-	-	TRBV4-3	TRBJ2-1	CASSQDLGDNEQFF	TGCGCCAGCAGCCAAGATCTGGGCGACAATGAGCAGTTCTTC
-	-	TRBV6-5	TRBJ1-3	CATALLTSSGNTIYF	TGTGCCACCGCCTTACTTACGTCCTCTGGAAACACCATATATTTT
many	-	TRBV4-2	TRBJ2-1	CASSQEDSSYNEQFF	TGTGCCAGCAGCCAAGAGGACAGCTCCTACAATGAGCAGTTCTTC
-	TRBD1	TRBV5-8	TRBJ1-6	CASSRDRGDSPLHF	TGTGCCAGCAGTCGGGACAGAGGGGATTCACCCCTCCACTTT
-	TRBD1	TRBV7-9	TRBJ1-1	CASSRQGSTEAFF	TGTGCCAGCAGCCGACAGGGGAGCACTGAAGCTTTCTTT
-	-	TRBV6-4	TRBJ1-1	CASSATSNTEAFF	TGTGCCAGCAGTGCGACTTCGAACACTGAAGCTTTCTTT
-	-	TRBV7-2	TRBJ2-7	CASSLDTYEQYF	TGTGCCAGCAGCCTGGACACCTACGAGCAGTACTTC
-	-	TRBV6-1	TRBJ1-1	CASSEWGGNTEAFF	TGTGCCAGCAGTGAATGGGGGGGTAACACTGAAGCTTTCTTT
-	-	TRBV18	TRBJ1-2	CASSPPEFYGYTF	TGTGCCAGCTCACCACCGGAATTCTATGGCTACACCTTC
-	-	TRBV7-9	TRBJ2-1	CASSLEGEQFF	TGTGCCAGCAGCTTAGAGGGTGAGCAGTTCTTC
-	TRBD1	TRBV4-3	TRBJ1-2	CASSQVGTGDGYTF	TGCGCCAGCAGCCAAGTAGGGACAGGGGATGGCTACACCTTC
once	TRBD2	TRBV4-2	TRBJ2-2	CASSPGLAGGPSTGELFF	TGTGCCAGCAGCCCGGGACTAGCGGGAGGGCCCTCCACCGGGGAGCTGTTTTTT
-	-	TRBV28	TRBJ1-1	CASSWVGTEAFF	TGTGCCAGCAGTTGGGTTGGCACTGAAGCTTTCTTT
-	TRBD1	TRBV30	TRBJ1-4	CAWSRQGLNEKLFF	TGTGCCTGGTCCCGACAGGGCCTTAATGAAAAACTGTTTTTT
-	-	TRBV6-5	TRBJ2-2	CASGWIAGGELFF	TGTGCCAGCGGATGGATCGCTGGGGGGGAGCTGTTTTTT
-	-	TRBV28	TRBJ1-4	CASSFPRGGGEKLFF	TGTGCCAGCAGTTTCCCGCGGGGAGGGGGAGAAAAACTGTTTTTT
-	-	TRBV5-4	TRBJ1-2	CASSLPWQGNYGYTF	TGTGCCAGCAGCTTGCCGTGGCAGGGTAACTATGGCTACACCTTC
once	TRBD1	TRBV19	TRBJ1-3	CASSSDRGTGNTIYF	TGTGCCAGTAGTTCAGACAGGGGAACTGGAAACACCATATATTTT
-	-	TRBV5-1	TRBJ1-5	CASSLEGGQPQHF	TGCGCCAGCAGCTTGGAGGGGGGTCAGCCCCAGCATTTT
-	-	TRBV9	TRBJ2-3	CASTPLSRTSTDTQYF	TGTGCCAGCACCCCCCTGAGCCGGACTAGCACAGATACGCAGTATTTT